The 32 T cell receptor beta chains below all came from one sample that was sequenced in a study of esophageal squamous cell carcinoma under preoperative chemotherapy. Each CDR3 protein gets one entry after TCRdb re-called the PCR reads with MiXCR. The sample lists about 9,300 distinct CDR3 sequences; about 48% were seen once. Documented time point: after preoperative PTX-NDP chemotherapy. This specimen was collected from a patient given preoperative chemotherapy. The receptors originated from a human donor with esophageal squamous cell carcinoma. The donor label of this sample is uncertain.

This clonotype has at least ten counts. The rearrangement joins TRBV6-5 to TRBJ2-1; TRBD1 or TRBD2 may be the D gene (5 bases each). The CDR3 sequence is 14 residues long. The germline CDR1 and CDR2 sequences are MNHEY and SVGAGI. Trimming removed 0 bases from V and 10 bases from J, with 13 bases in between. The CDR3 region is CASSYSEGIYEQFF. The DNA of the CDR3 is TGTGCCAGCAGTTACTCAGAGGGGATCTACGAGCAGTTCTTC.

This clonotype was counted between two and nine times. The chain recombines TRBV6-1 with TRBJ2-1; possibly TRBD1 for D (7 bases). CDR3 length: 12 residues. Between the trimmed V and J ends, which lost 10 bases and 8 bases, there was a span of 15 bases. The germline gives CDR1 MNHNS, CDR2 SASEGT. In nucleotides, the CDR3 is TGTGCCACCCAGGGGGGAGAGGATGAGCAGTTCTTC. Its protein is CATQGGEDEQFF.

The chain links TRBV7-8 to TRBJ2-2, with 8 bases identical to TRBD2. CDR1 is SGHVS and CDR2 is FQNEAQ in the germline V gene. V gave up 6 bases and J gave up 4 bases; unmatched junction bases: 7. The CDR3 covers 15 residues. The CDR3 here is CASSPSGSLTGELFF. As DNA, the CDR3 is TGTGCCAGCAGTCCCAGCGGGAGTCTCACCGGGGAGCTGTTTTTT.

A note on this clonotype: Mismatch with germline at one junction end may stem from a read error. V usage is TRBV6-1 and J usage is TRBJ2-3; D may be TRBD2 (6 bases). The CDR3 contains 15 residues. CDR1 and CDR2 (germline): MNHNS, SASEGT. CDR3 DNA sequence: TGTGCCAGCAGGAAGGCGGGGCTAGCGAAAAACACGCAGTATTTC. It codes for CASRKAGLAKNTQYF.

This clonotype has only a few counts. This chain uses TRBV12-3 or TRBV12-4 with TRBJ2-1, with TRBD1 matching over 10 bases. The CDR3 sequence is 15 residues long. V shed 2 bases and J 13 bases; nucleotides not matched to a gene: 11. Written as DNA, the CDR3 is TGTGCCAGCAGTTTAAGGACAGGGGGTGGGGGGACCCAGTTCTTC. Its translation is CASSLRTGGGGTQFF.

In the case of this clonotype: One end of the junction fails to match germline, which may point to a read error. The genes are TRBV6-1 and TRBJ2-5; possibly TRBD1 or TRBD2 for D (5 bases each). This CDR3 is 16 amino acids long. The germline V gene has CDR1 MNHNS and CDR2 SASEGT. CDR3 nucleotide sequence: TGTGCCAGCACGGTTTTTGGGGGACGGGACCCAGAGACGCAGTACTTC. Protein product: CASTVFGGRDPETQYF.

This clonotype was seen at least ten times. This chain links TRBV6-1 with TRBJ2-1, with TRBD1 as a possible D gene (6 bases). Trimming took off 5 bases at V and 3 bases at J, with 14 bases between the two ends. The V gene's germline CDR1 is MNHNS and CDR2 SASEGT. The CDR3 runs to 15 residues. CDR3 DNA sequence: TGTGCCAGCAGTCCTGGTGGGGGCCGCTACAATGAGCAGTTCTTC. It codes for CASSPGGGRYNEQFF.

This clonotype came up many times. The CDR3 here is CASGPWTGRTDTQYF. In DNA, the CDR3 is TGTGCCAGCGGCCCTTGGACAGGGCGCACAGATACGCAGTATTTT. The chain recombines TRBV27 with TRBJ2-3; 8 positions agree with TRBD1. The CDR3 contains 15 residues. Losses at the gene ends were 8 bases for V and 1 base for J; bases not matched to a gene: 8. Germline CDR1 is MNHEY and CDR2 is SMNVEV (reference sequence).

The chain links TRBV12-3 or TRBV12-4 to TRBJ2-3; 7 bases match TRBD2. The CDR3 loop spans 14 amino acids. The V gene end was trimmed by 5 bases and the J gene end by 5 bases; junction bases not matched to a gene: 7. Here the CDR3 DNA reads TGTGCCAGCAGTCCCTTGACGGGAGGAGATACGCAGTATTTT. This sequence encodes CASSPLTGGDTQYF.

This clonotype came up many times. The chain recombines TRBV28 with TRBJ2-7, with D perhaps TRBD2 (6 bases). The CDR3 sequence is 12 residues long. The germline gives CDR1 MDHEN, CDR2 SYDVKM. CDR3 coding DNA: TGTGCTTCTCAGGGAGGAGGCTACGAGCAGTACTTC. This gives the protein CASQGGGYEQYF.

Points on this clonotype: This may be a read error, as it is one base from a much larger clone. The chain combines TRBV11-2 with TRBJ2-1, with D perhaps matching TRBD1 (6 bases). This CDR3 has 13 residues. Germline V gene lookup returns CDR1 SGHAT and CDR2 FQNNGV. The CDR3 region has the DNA TGTGCCAACAGCTTAGACCTACAGGGAGAGCAGTTCTTC. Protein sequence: CANSLDLQGEQFF. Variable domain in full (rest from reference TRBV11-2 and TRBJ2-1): EAGVAQSPRYKIIEKRQSVAFWCNPISGHATLYWYQQILGQGPKLLIQFQNNGVVDDSQLPKDRFSAERLKGVDSTLKIQPAKLEDSAVYLCANSLDLQGEQFFGPGTRLTVL.

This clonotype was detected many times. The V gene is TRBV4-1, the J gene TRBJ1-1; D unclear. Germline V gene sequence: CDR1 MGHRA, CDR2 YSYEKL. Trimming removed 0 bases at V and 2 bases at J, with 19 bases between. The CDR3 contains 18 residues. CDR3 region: CASSQDQKVWARNTEAFF. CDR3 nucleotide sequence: TGCGCCAGCAGCCAAGATCAGAAGGTGTGGGCGCGAAACACTGAAGCTTTCTTT.

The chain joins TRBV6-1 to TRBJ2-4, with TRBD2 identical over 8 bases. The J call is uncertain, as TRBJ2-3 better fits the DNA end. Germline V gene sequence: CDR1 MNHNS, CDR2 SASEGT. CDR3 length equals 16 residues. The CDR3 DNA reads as TGTGCCAGCAGCGTAGCGGGGCGGGGAGCCAAAAACATTCAGTATTTT. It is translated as CASSVAGRGAKNIQYF.

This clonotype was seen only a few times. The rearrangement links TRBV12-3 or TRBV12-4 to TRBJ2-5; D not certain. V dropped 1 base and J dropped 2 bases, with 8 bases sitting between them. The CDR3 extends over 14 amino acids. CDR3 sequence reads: CASSLELSQETQYF. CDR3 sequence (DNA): TGTGCCAGCAGTTTAGAGTTGTCGCAAGAGACCCAGTACTTC.

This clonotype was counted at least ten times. CDR3 loop: CASSNTGTASYEQYF. Written as DNA, the CDR3 is TGCGCCAGCAGCAACACCGGGACGGCATCTTACGAGCAGTACTTC. The rearrangement uses TRBV10-1 and TRBJ2-7; D tentatively reads TRBD1 or TRBD2 (5 bases each). Trimming stripped 6 bases from V and 4 bases from J, with 19 bases between. CDR3 length equals 15 residues. The germline CDR1 and CDR2 sequences are WNHNN and SYGVQD (reference sequence).

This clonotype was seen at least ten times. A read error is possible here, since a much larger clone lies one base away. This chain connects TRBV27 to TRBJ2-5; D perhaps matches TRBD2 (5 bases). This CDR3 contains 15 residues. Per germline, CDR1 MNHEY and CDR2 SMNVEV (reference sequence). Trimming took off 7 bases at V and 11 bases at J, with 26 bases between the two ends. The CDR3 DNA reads TGTGCCAGCAAAAGGGCGCCCGGGGAGTCAAATGAGCAGTACTTC. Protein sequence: CASKRAPGESNEQYF.

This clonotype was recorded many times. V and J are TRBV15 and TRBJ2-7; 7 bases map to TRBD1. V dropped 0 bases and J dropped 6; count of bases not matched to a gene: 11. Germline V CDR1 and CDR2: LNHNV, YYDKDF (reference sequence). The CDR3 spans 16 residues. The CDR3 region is CATSREGGGDPSEQYF. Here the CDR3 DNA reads TGTGCCACCAGCAGAGAAGGGGGCGGTGATCCAAGCGAGCAGTACTTC.

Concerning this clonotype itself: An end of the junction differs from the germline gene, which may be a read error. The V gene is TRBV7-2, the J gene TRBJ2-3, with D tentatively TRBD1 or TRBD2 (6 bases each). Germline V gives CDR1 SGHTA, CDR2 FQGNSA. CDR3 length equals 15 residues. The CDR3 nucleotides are TGTGCCAGGGGGCCTGGGGACACTAGCAAAGAGACGCAGTATTTC. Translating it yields CARGPGDTSKETQYF.

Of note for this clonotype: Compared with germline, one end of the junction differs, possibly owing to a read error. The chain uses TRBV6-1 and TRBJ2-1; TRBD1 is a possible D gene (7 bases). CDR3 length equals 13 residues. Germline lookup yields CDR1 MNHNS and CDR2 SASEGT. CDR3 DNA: TGTGCCAGCACAGGGGGGACAGACGATGAGCAGTTTTTC. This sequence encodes CASTGGTDDEQFF.

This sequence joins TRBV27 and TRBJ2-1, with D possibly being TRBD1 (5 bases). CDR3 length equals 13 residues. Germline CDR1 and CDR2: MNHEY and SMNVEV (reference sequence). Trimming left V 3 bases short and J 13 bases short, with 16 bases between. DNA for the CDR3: TGTGCCAGCAGTTTCGACCGAGACAGTTCCCAGTTCTTC. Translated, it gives CASSFDRDSSQFF.

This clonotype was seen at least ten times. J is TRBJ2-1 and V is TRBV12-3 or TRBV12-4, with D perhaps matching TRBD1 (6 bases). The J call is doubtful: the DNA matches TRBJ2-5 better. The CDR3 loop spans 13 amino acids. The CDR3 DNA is TGTGCCAGCGCACTAGAGAGGGGGGAGACCCAGTACTTC. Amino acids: CASALERGETQYF.

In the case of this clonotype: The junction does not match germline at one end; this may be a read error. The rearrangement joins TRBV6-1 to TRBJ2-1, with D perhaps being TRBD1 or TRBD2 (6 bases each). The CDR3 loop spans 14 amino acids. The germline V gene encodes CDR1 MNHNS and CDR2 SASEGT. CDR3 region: CAGTGGRGAETQYF. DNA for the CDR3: TGTGCGGGTACCGGGGGCCGCGGGGCAGAGACGCAGTATTTC.

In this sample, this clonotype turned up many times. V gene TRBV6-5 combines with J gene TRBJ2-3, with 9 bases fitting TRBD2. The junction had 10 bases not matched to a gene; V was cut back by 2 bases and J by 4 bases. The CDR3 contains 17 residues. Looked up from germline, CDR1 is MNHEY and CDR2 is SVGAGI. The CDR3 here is CASSYGAAGGPADTQYF. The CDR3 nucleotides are TGTGCCAGCAGTTACGGGGCGGCGGGAGGGCCCGCAGATACGCAGTATTTT.

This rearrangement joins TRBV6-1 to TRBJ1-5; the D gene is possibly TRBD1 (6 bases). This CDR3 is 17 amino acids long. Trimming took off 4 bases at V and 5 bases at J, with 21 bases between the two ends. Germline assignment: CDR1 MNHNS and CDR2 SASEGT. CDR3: CASSVPGALLRDQPQHF. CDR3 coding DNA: TGTGCCAGCAGTGTCCCGGGGGCCCTGTTGAGAGATCAGCCCCAGCATTTT.

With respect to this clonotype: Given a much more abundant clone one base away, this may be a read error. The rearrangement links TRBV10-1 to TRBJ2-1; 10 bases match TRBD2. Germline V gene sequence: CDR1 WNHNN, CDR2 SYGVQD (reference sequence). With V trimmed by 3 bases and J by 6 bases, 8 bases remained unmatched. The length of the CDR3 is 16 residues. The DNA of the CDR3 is TGCGCCAGCAGTGAAGCGGGAGGGCTCCCGTTCAATGAGCAGTTCTTC. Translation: CASSEAGGLPFNEQFF.

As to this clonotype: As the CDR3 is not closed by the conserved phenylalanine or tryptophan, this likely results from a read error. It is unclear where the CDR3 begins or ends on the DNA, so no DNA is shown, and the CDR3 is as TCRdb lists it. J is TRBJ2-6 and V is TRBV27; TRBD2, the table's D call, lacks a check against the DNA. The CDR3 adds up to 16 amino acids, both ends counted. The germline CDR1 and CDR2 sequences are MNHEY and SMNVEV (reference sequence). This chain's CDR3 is CASSAGTSHNEQYFGA.

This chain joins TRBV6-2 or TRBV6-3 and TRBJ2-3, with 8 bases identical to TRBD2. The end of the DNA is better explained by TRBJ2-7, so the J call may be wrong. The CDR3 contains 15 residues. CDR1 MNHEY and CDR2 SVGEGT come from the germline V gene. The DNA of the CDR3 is TGTGCCAGCAGGAGCAAGCGGGAGAGAATAGATGAGCAGTACTTC. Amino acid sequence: CASRSKRERIDEQYF.

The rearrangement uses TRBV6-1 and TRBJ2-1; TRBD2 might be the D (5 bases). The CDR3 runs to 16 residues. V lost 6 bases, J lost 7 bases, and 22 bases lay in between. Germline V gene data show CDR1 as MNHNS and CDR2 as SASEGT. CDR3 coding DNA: TGTGCCAGCAGCGAGCAGCCCCGTGTCGCGGGTAATGAGCAGTTCTTC. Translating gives CASSEQPRVAGNEQFF.

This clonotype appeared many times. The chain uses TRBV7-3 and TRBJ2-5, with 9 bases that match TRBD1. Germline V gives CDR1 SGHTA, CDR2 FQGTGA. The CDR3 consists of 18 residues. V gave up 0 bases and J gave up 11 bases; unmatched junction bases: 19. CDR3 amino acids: CASSLTVLTGGSRNEQYF. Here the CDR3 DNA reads TGTGCCAGCAGCTTAACGGTCTTAACAGGGGGCAGCAGGAATGAGCAGTACTTC. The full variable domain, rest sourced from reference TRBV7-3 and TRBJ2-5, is GAGVSQTPSNKVTEKGKYVELRCDPISGHTALYWYRQSLGQGPEFLIYFQGTGAADDSGLPNDRFFAVRPEGSVSTLKIQRTERGDSAVYLCASSLTVLTGGSRNEQYFGPGTRLLVL.

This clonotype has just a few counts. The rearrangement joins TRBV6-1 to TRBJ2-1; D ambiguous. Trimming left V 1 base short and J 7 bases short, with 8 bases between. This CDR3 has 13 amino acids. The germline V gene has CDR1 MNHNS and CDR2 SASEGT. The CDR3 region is CASSEVMRNEQFF. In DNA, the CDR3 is TGTGCCAGCAGTGAAGTGATGAGGAATGAGCAGTTCTTC.

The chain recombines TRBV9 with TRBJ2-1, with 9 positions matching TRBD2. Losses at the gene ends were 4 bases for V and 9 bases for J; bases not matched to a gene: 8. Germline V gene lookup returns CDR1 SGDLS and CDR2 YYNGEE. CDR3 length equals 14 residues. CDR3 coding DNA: TGTGCCAGCAGCCTGGGGACTAGCACGAGTGAGCAGTTCTTC. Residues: CASSLGTSTSEQFF. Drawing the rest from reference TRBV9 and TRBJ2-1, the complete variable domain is DSGVTQTPKHLITATGQRVTLRCSPRSGDLSVYWYQQSLDQGLQFLIQYYNGEERAKGNILERFSAQQFPDLHSELNLSSLELGDSALYFCASSLGTSTSEQFFGPGTRLTVL.

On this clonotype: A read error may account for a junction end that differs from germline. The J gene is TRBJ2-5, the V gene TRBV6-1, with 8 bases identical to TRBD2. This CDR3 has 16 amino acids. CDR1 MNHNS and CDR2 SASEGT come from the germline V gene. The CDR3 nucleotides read TGTGCCAGCTCGGCAACCGGGGGGGGTGGCACAGAGACGCAGTATTTC. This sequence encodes CASSATGGGGTETQYF.